This T cell receptor (beta chain) was identified during a study of cytomegalovirus exposure and HLA in healthy donors. Study-level points and caveats: Researchers counted 150 to 200 TCR beta chains as cytomegalovirus-associated.

About this clone: Its target is unknown.

Per the germline V gene, CDR1 is SEHNR and CDR2 is FQNEAQ (reference sequence). The CDR3 length is 15 residues. J gave up 0 bases and V 2 bases, and 0 bases lay outside the gene matches. The PCR made use of 60 Vbeta and 13 Jbeta primers. The table came from immunoSEQ multiplex PCR; TCRdb's copy has only in-frame clones and leaves some out. This repertoire shows about 100,000 clones, more than 65% found once; its top ten account for about 4.5%. This clonotype was obtained from a woman under 30 in good health and CMV-seropositive. Specimen: PBMCs. The rearrangement joins TRBV7-9 to TRBJ2-3; 9 nucleotides agree with TRBD2. CDR3 sequence reads: CASSLTSGSTDTQYF. CDR3 in DNA: TGTGCCAGCAGCTTAACTAGCGGGAGCACAGATACGCAGTATTTT.